This is a list of T cell receptor beta chains from one sample in a study of shared clonotypes between healthy human individuals. Using immunoSEQ multiplex PCR, the repertoire was profiled, and TCRdb retains in-frame clones only, with some absent. Of about 2.1 million clones in the sample, roughly 91% were seen once. Sequenced sample: naive CD8+ T cells from PBMCs. Receptors originate from a man aged 18-30 years in good health. Some clones in this sample may be carry-over from other donors' samples. The conserved cysteine and the conserved F or W are not part of the CDR3 here.

len	v_gene	j_gene	CDR3aa
11	TRBV28	TRBJ2-7	ASSLTGRYEQY
14	TRBV7-8	TRBJ2-5	ASSPRPRGVQETQY
13	TRBV11-2	TRBJ2-5	ASSLEFDREETQY
10	TRBV30	TRBJ2-7	AWRDRLYEQY
14	TRBV27	TRBJ2-3	ASSPMTSGPPDTQY
12	TRBV7-6	TRBJ1-2	ASSPAGVGYGYT
11	TRBV9	TRBJ1-1	ASSVPDGTEAF
12	TRBV27	TRBJ1-1	ASSPRVGGTEAF
11	TRBV7-2	TRBJ1-1	ASSSAPNTEAF
14	TRBV9	TRBJ2-2	ASSDLTAPNTGELF
17	TRBV7-9	TRBJ2-1	ASSASGTSGRNFQAEQF
17	TRBV4-1	TRBJ2-3	ASSQDRRGPLRRTDTQY
13	TRBV13	TRBJ2-7	ASSPTGQGFDEQY
12	TRBV6-5	TRBJ2-5	AAKTGGEQETQY